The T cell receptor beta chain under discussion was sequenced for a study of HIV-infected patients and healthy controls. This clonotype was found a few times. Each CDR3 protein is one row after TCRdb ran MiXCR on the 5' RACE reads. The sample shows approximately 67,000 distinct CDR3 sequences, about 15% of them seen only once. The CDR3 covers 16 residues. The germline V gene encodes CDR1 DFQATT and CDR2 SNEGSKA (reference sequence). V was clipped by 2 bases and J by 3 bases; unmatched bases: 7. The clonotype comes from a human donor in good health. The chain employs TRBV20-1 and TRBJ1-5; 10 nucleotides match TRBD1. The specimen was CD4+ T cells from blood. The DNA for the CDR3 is TGCAGTGCTAGAACGACAGGGGGCAGTTTCAATCAGCCCCAGCATTTT. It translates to CSARTTGGSFNQPQHF.